This T cell receptor beta chain was captured by sequencing in a study of control samples from healthy donors and cancer patients. Some clones are missing from TCRdb's copy, which holds only in-frame ones; the method was immunoSEQ multiplex PCR. The profile covers 55,000 to 75,000 clones, with 70% to 90% appearing a single time and under 2.5% taken by the ten largest. The CDR3 has 12 residues. Trimming removed 2 bases from V and 8 bases from J, with 7 bases in between. Germline V gene data show CDR1 as KGHSH and CDR2 as LQKENI. The receptor was isolated from a woman in her forties or fifties with head and neck cancer. Specimen: PBMCs. The rearrangement uses TRBV18 and TRBJ2-1; D may correspond to TRBD1 or TRBD2 (5 bases each). Here the CDR3 reads CASSPGTDEQFF. The CDR3 DNA follows: TGTGCCAGCTCACCAGGGACCGATGAGCAGTTCTTC.